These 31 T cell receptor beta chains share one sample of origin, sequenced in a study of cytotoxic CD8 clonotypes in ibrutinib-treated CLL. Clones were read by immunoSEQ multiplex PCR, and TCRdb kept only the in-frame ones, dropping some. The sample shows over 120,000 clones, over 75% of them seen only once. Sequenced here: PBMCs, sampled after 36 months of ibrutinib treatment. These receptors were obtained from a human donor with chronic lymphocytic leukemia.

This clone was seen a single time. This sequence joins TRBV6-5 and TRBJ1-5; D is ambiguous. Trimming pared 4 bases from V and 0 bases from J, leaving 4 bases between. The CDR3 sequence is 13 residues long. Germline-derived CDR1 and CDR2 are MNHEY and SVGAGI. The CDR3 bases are TGTGCCAGCAGTTGGGATAGCAATCAGCCCCAGCATTTT. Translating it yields CASSWDSNQPQHF.

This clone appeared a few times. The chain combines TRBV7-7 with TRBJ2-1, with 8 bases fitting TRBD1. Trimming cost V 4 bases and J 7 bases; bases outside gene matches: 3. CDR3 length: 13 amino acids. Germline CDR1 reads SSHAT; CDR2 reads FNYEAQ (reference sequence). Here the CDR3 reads CASSSDRVNEQFF. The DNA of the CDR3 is TGTGCCAGCAGCTCGGACAGGGTTAATGAGCAGTTCTTC.

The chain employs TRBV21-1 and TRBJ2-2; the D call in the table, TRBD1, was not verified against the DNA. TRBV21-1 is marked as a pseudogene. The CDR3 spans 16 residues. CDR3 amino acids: CASSISWTGVTGELFF. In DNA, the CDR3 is TGTGCCAGCAGCATATCGTGGACAGGGGTCACCGGGGAGCTGTTTTTT.

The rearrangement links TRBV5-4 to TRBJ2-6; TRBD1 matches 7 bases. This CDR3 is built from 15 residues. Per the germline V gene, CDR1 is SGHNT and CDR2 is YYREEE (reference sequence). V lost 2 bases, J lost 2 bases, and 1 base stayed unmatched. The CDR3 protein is CASSFGQAGANVLTF. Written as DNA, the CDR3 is TGTGCCAGCAGCTTCGGACAGGCTGGGGCCAACGTCCTGACTTTC.

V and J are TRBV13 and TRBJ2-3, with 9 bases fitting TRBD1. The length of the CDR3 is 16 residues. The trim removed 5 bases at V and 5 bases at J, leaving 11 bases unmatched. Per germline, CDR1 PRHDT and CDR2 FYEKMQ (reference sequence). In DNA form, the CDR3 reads TGTGCCAGCAGCCAAAAGGGGGACAGGGATCGAGATACGCAGTATTTT. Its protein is CASSQKGDRDRDTQYF.

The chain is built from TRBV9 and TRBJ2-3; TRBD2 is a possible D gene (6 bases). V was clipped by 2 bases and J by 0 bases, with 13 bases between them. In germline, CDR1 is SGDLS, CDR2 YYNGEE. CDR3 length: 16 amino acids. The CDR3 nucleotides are TGTGCCAGCAGCGTCGGGACTTCTCGTAGCACAGATACGCAGTATTTT. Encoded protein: CASSVGTSRSTDTQYF.

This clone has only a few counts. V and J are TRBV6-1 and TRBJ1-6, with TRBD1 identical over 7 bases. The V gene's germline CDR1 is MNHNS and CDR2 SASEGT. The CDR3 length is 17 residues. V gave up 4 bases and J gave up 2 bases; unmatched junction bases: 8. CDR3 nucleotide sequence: TGTGCCAGCAGTGCTAGACAGGGTTGGCCCTATAATTCACCCCTCCACTTT. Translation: CASSARQGWPYNSPLHF.

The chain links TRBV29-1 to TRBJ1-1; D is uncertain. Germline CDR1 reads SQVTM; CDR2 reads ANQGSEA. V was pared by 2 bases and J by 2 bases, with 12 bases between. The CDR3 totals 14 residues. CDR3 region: CSVESRHTNTEAFF. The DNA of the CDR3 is TGCAGCGTTGAAAGTAGACATACTAACACTGAAGCTTTCTTT.

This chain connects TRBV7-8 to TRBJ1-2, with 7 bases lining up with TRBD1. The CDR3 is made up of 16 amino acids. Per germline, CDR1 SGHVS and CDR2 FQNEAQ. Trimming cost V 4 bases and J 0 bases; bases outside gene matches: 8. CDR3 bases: TGTGCCAGCAGCTCCGGGCCGACAGGGACTAACTATGGCTACACCTTC. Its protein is CASSSGPTGTNYGYTF.

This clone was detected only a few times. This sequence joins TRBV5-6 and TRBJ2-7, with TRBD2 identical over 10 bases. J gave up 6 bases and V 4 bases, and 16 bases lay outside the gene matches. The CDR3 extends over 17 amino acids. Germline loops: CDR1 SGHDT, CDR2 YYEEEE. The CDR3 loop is CASSTLDLLAGRLEQYF. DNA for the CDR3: TGTGCCAGCAGCACTCTCGATTTACTAGCGGGGAGGCTCGAGCAGTACTTC.

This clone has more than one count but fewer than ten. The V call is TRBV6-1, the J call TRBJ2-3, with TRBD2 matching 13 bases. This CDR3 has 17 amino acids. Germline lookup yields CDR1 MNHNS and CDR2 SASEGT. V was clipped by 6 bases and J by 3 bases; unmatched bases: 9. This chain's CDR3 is CASRELGLAGITDTQYF. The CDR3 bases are TGTGCCAGCAGGGAACTGGGACTAGCGGGGATAACAGATACGCAGTATTTT.

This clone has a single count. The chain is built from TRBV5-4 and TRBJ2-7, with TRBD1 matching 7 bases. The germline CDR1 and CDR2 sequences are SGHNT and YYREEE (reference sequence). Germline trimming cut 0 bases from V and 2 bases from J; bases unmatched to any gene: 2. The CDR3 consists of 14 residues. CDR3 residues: CASSLDRGAYEQYF. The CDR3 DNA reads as TGTGCCAGCAGCTTGGACAGGGGCGCCTACGAGCAGTACTTC.

The CDR3 sequence is CASSTQQAGELFF. DNA for the CDR3: TGTGCCAGCAGCACCCAGCAGGCCGGGGAGCTGTTTTTT. J is TRBJ2-2 and V is TRBV11-3; D is uncertain. This CDR3 region has 13 residues. CDR1 is SGHNT, CDR2 YENEEA, per germline. V lost 5 bases and J lost 6, with 10 bases in between. Looking up the rest from reference TRBV11-3 and TRBJ2-2 gives the full variable domain: EAGVVQSPRYKIIEKKQPVAFWCNPISGHNTLYWYLQNLGQGPELLIRYENEEAVDDSQLPKDRFSAERLKGVDSTLKIQPAELGDSAVYLCASSTQQAGELFFGEGSRLTVL.

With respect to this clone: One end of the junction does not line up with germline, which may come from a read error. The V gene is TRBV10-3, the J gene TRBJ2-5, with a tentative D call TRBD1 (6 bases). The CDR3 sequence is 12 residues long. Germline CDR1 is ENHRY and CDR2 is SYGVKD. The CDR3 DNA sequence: TGTGCCATACAGGGAAACCACGAGACCCAGTACTTC. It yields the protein CAIQGNHETQYF.

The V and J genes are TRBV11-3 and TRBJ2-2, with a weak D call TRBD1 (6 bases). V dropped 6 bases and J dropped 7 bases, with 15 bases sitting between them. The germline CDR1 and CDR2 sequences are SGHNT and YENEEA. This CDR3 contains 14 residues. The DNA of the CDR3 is TGTGCCAGCAGTCGAAGAGGGGGTGGCGGGGAGCTGTTTTTT. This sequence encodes CASSRRGGGGELFF.

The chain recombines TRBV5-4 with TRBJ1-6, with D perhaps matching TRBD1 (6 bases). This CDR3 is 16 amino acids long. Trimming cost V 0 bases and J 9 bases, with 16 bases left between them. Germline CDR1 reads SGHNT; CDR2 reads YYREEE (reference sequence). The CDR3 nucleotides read TGTGCCAGCAGCTTGGATTGGCAGGGGATGATTTCACCCCTCCACTTT. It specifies CASSLDWQGMISPLHF.

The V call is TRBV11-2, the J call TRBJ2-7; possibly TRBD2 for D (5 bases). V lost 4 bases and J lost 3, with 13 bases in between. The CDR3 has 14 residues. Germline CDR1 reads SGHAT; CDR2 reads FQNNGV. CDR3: CASSSPRGFYEQYF. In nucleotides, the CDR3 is TGTGCCAGCAGCTCCCCCCGGGGATTCTACGAGCAGTACTTC.

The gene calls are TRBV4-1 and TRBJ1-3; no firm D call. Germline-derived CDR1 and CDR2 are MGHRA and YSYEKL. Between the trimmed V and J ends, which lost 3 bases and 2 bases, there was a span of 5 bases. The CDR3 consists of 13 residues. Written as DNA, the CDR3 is TGCGCCAGCAGCCAGACGGCTGGAAACACCATATATTTT. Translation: CASSQTAGNTIYF.

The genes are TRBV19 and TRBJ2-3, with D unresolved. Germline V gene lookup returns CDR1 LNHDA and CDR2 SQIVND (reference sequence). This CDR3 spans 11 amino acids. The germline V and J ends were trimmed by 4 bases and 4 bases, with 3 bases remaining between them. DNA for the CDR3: TGTGCCAGTAGTACGGCAGATACGCAGTATTTT. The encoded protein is CASSTADTQYF.

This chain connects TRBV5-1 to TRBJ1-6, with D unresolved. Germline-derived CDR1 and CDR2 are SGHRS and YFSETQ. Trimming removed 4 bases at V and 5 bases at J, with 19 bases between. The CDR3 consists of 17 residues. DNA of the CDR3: TGCGCCAGCAGCCGTTCCGCGTTGGGCGAACATAATTCACCCCTCCACTTT. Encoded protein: CASSRSALGEHNSPLHF.

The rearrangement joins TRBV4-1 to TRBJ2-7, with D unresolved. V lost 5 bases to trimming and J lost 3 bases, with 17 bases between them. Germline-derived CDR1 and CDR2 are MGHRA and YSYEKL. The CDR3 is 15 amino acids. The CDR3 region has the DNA TGCGCCAGCAGCTTAGTCGTAACGGTCTTCTACGAGCAGTACTTC. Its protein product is CASSLVVTVFYEQYF.

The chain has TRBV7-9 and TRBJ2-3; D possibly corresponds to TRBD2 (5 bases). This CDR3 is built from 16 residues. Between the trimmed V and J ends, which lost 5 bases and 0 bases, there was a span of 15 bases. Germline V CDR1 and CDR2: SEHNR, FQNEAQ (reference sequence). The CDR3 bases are TGTGCCAGCAGCCCTGCGGGCGGAACTAGCACAGATACGCAGTATTTT. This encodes CASSPAGGTSTDTQYF.

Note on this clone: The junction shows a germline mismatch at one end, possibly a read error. The CDR3 nucleotides read TGTGCCAGCAGCTTAGATCGGGGATCCAGAGATTTT. The encoded protein is CASSLDRGSRDF. The rearrangement uses TRBV11-2 and TRBJ2-3, with D possibly TRBD2 on 5 matching bases. There are 12 residues in the CDR3. Germline CDR1 SGHAT, CDR2 FQNNGV.

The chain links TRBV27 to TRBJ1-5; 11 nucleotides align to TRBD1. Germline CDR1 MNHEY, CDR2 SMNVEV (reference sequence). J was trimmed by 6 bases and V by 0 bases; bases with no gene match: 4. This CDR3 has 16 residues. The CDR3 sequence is CASSLSGTGGSQPQHF. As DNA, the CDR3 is TGTGCCAGCAGTTTATCGGGGACAGGGGGTAGTCAGCCCCAGCATTTT.

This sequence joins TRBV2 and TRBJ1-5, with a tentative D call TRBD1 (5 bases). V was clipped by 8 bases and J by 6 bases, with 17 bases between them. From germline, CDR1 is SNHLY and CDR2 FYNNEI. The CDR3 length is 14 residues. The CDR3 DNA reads TGTGCCAGCCTCGGCGGGGGTCCGGGTCAGCCCCAGCATTTT. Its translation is CASLGGGPGQPQHF.

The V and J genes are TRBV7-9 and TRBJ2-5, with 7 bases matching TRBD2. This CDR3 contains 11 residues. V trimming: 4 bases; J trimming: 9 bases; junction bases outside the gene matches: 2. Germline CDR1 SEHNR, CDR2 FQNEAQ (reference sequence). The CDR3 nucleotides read TGTGCCAGCAGCTCGGGGGGTTCCCAGTACTTC. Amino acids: CASSSGGSQYF.

The chain's CDR3 is CASSPGATAKNYGYTF. CDR3 nucleotides: TGCGCCAGCAGCCCCGGTGCGACAGCGAAAAACTATGGCTACACCTTC. The V and J genes are TRBV5-1 and TRBJ1-2, with D perhaps TRBD1 (5 bases). The germline CDR1 and CDR2 sequences are SGHRS and YFSETQ. Between the trimmed V and J ends, which lost 4 bases and 2 bases, there was a span of 18 bases. The length of the CDR3 is 16 residues.

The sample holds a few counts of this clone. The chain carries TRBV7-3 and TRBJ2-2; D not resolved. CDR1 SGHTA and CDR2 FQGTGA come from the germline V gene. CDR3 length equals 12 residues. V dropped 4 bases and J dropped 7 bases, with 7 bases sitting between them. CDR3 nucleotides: TGTGCCAGCAGCTATCCGGGCGGGGAGCTGTTTTTT. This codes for CASSYPGGELFF.

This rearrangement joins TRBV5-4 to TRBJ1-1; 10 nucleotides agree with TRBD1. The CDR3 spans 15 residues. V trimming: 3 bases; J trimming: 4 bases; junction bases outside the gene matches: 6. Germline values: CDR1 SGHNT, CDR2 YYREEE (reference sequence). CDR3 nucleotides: TGTGCCAGCAGCTGGGGGGACAGGGGATTCACTGAAGCTTTCTTT. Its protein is CASSWGDRGFTEAFF.

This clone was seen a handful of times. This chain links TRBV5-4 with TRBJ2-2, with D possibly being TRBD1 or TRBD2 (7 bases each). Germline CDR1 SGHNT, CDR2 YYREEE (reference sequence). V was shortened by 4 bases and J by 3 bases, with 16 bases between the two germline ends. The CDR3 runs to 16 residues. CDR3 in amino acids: CASSSAGGADTGELFF. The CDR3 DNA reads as TGTGCCAGCAGCAGTGCAGGGGGGGCGGACACCGGGGAGCTGTTTTTT.

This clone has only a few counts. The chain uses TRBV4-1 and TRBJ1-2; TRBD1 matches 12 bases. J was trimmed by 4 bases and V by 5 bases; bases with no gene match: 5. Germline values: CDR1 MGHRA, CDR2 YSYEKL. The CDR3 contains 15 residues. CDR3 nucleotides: TGCGCCAGCAGCAAAGGGACAGGGGGCGCCTATGGCTACACCTTC. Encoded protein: CASSKGTGGAYGYTF.